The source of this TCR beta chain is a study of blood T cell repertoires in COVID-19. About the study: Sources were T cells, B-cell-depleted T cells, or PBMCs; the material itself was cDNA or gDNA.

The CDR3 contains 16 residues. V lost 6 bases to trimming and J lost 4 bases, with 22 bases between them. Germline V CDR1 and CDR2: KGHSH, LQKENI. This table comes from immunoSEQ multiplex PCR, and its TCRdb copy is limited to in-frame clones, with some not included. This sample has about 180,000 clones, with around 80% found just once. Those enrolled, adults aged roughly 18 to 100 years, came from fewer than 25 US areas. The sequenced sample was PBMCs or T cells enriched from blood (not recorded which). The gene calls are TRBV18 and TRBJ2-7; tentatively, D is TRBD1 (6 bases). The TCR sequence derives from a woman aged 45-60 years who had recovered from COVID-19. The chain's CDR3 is CASSPTRGGTVYEQYF. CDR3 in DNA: TGTGCCAGCTCTCCCACCCGAGGGGGTACAGTGTACGAGCAGTACTTC. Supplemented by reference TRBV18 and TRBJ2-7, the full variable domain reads NAGVMQNPRHLVRRRGQEARLRCSPMKGHSHVYWYRQLPEEGLKFMVYLQKENIIDESGMPKERFSAEFPKEGPSILRIQQVVRGDSAAYFCASSPTRGGTVYEQYFGPGTRLTVT.